Listed below are T cell receptor beta chains from one sample, sequenced in a study of blood T cell repertoires in COVID-19. Some clones are missing from TCRdb's copy, which holds only in-frame ones; the method was immunoSEQ multiplex PCR. The sample lists 230,000 or so clones, 75% to 90% occurring once. Sequencing used PBMCs or T cells enriched from blood (not recorded which). These receptors originate from a woman between 40 and 55 years old with acute COVID-19. CDR3s leave out the opening cysteine and the closing phenylalanine or tryptophan.

>TRBV5-8
ASSFKTQY
>TRBV7-9
ASTSGRGGGYT
>TRBV9
ASSVDFSGRETQY
>TRBV10-2
ASKDSVNQPQH
>TRBV28
ASSLSTGDNNQPQH
>TRBV5-1
ASSAVGTGSYEQY
>TRBV15
ATSSRPGTGNTGELF
>TRBV7-9
ASSPSGTNYGYT
>TRBV9
ASSGVRTGEKLF
>TRBV6-6
ASSPGQGNNQPQH
>TRBV5-1
ASSLDGDYGYT
>TRBV4-1
ASSPGISYTEAF
>TRBV29-1
SVVVNKETQY
>TRBV6-6
ASRRPGQQETQY
>TRBV18
ASSPAGAVNEQF
>TRBV19
ASSSQTGAGEQF
>TRBV5-1
ASSLIGGTGNNSPLH
>TRBV5-1
ASSSRTGWNTEAF
>TRBV19
ASSRGRPGAANTGELF
>TRBV18
ASSPTGRGGSNYGYT
>TRBV7-2
ASSARQGNTEAF
>TRBV14
ASRGTGPNSPLH
>TRBV4-3
ASSLASGLNSPLH
>TRBV11-2
ASSLVWGFGGSGNTIY
>TRBV5-1
ASSSLRDSGTEAF
>TRBV10-3
AISDSTGSGYT
>TRBV9
ASSSQLLQGQVYGYT
>TRBV19
ASRAGGENSPLH
>TRBV10-3
AGQENSNYGYT
>TRBV6-5
ASSLGTGVRGGYT
>TRBV3-1/TRBV3-2
ASSQVQGFQETQY
>TRBV5-1
ASSLARDRGSHEQF
>TRBV4-2
ASSQDAGAVYGYT
>TRBV7-8
ASSRGYHRGVNTEAF
>TRBV9
ASSVVVLDRQF
>TRBV7-9
ASSSKLNTEAF
>TRBV11-1
ASSPVMNTEAF